The clone carrying this TCR beta chain turned up a few times. Its cognate antigen is unknown. The sample is drawn from a study of T-cell memory formation after mild COVID-19. As for the study in general: Among the donors, TCR clusters were largely specific to each donor.

Constant-segment primers and 5'RACE yielded cDNA libraries for TCR alpha and TCR beta, each carrying sample barcodes and UMIs. TCRdb re-called the 5' RACE reads through MiXCR, storing one row per CDR3 protein. The data hold hundreds of thousands of distinct CDR3 sequences, with about 22% observed a single time. Study results and caveats: Researchers found some responding clones in pre-infection memory, a sign that cross-reactive memory joined.

After removal of 6 bases from V and 3 bases from J, the junction contained 4 bases not matched to a gene. This CDR3 is built from 13 residues. CDR1 is MNHEY, CDR2 SVGAGI, per germline. The sequence was collected from an adult woman who had mild COVID-19 (a few samples of this study predate the infection). Cell type and time point are not known. The specimen sequenced was PBMCs or a T cell subset sorted from them (not recorded which). V and J are TRBV6-5 and TRBJ1-2, with 7 nucleotides matching TRBD1. The CDR3 loop reads CASSGTADYGYTF. The CDR3 DNA reads as TGTGCCAGCAGCGGGACAGCCGACTATGGCTACACCTTC.